The 21 T cell receptor beta chains below all came from one sample that was sequenced in a study of identical twins. TCRdb used MiXCR to reprocess the 5' RACE reads, holding one entry per CDR3 protein. The top ten hold 0.98% of the sample, which has 700,000 or so distinct CDR3 sequences, 8.5% to 9.5% seen once. A further study also used this sample, focusing on yellow fever vaccine responses in identical twins.

The specimen sequenced was PBMCs. The receptors originated from a woman between 18 and 29 years old in good health.

The chain has TRBV12-3 or TRBV12-4 and TRBJ2-7; 11 bases are shared with TRBD1. The V segment lost 5 bases and the J segment 5 bases; nucleotides outside the gene matches: 8. The CDR3 is made up of 15 amino acids. The CDR3 sequence: CASSPQGQGGHEQYF. CDR3 bases: TGTGCCAGCAGTCCACAGGGACAGGGGGGCCACGAGCAGTACTTC.

This chain joins TRBV10-2 and TRBJ2-5; D is undetermined. Germline V gene data show CDR1 as WSHSY and CDR2 as SAAADI. V shed 3 bases and J shed 1 base, with 9 bases lying between them. CDR3 length: 14 residues. CDR3 DNA: TGCGCCAGCAGTGATGGGTCAGGCCAAGAGACCCAGTACTTC. Amino acids: CASSDGSGQETQYF.

This clonotype was recorded at least ten times. The rearrangement joins TRBV5-1 to TRBJ2-2; D ambiguous. V gave up 4 bases and J gave up 5 bases, with 27 bases separating them. In germline, CDR1 is SGHRS, CDR2 YFSETQ. The CDR3 sequence is 19 residues long. CDR3 sequence reads: CASSPPGTVGLSQTGELFF. CDR3 coding DNA: TGCGCCAGCAGCCCTCCGGGTACAGTTGGGTTGTCTCAAACCGGGGAGCTGTTTTTT.

This clonotype was seen at least ten times. The gene calls are TRBV5-6 and TRBJ2-1; 11 positions agree with TRBD1. The CDR3 totals 12 residues. The V gene's germline CDR1 is SGHDT and CDR2 YYEEEE. CDR3 coding DNA: TGTGCGACCGGACAGGGGGCATATGAGCAGTTCTTC. Encoded protein: CATGQGAYEQFF.

This clonotype turned up a few times. The V gene is TRBV20-1, the J gene TRBJ1-1; D unresolved. This CDR3 spans 10 amino acids. V lost 5 bases and J 7 bases, leaving 8 bases between the germline ends. The germline V gene has CDR1 DFQATT and CDR2 SNEGSKA (reference sequence). The CDR3 region is CSASRDEAFF. The CDR3 DNA is TGCAGTGCTTCCCGAGATGAAGCTTTCTTT.

In this sample, this clonotype turned up a few times. The chain joins TRBV20-1 to TRBJ1-6, with D perhaps matching TRBD1 (5 bases). V was clipped by 6 bases and J by 7 bases, with 13 bases between them. This CDR3 contains 13 residues. Germline V gene sequence: CDR1 DFQATT, CDR2 SNEGSKA (reference sequence). CDR3 bases: TGCAGTGCCCTGTCAGGGATGAATTCACCCCTCCACTTT. It encodes CSALSGMNSPLHF.

This clonotype was picked up many times. The genes are TRBV7-8 and TRBJ2-5; D unclear. CDR1 and CDR2 from the germline V gene are SGHVS and FQNEAQ. Deletions cut 5 bases from V and 3 bases from J, with 13 bases between. The CDR3 has 14 amino acids. This CDR3 reads CASSHIEFKETQYF. The CDR3 nucleotides are TGTGCCAGCAGCCATATAGAGTTCAAAGAGACCCAGTACTTC.

There are a few counts of this clonotype. The CDR3 region has the DNA TGTGCCAGCACCCTCACCGGGGTAAACACCATATATTTT. Its protein is CASTLTGVNTIYF. The genes are TRBV7-9 and TRBJ1-3; D ambiguous. The germline V gene has CDR1 SEHNR and CDR2 FQNEAQ (reference sequence). This CDR3 has 13 amino acids. V gave up 7 bases and J gave up 6 bases, with 13 bases separating them.

V and J are TRBV7-2 and TRBJ2-1; D remains unclear. From germline, CDR1 is SGHTA and CDR2 FQGNSA. The CDR3 is made up of 15 amino acids. Trimming removed 2 bases at V and 6 bases at J, with 14 bases between. The CDR3: CASSLSSEVGNEQFF. CDR3 sequence (DNA): TGTGCCAGCAGCTTATCCAGCGAGGTGGGCAATGAGCAGTTCTTC.

This clonotype was found many times. The rearrangement uses TRBV29-1 and TRBJ2-1; D unresolved. Germline values: CDR1 SQVTM, CDR2 ANQGSEA. The germline V and J ends were trimmed by 2 bases and 9 bases, with 11 bases remaining between them. The CDR3 is made up of 12 amino acids. CDR3 DNA: TGCAGCGTTGAACCGGGTACCGCTGAGCAGTTCTTC. Its protein is CSVEPGTAEQFF.

With regard to this clonotype: At one end, the junction sequence differs from germline, possibly due to a read error. The chain employs TRBV5-1 and TRBJ2-7; no reliable D call. Germline values: CDR1 SGHRS, CDR2 YFSETQ. There are 13 residues in the CDR3. The CDR3 nucleotides are TGCGCCGGCAGCTTGGACCTACCTTACGAGCAGTACTTC. Translating gives CAGSLDLPYEQYF.

This clonotype was picked up many times. This sequence joins TRBV28 and TRBJ2-2; no reliable D call. V was trimmed by 7 bases and J by 0 bases, leaving 9 bases between them. The germline gives CDR1 MDHEN, CDR2 SYDVKM. The CDR3 runs 14 residues. The CDR3 region is CASNRRANTGELFF. The DNA of the CDR3 is TGTGCCAGCAATAGGAGAGCGAACACCGGGGAGCTGTTTTTT.

J is TRBJ2-7 and V is TRBV12-3 or TRBV12-4; 12 nucleotides align to TRBD2. The CDR3 runs 14 residues. Trimming cost V 7 bases and J 3 bases; bases outside gene matches: 4. The CDR3 sequence: CASTPSGGGYEQYF. The DNA of the CDR3 is TGTGCCAGCACACCTAGCGGGGGGGGCTACGAGCAGTACTTC.

This clonotype was counted only a few times. This chain links TRBV7-9 with TRBJ2-1; 8 nucleotides agree with TRBD1. This CDR3 contains 17 residues. The J segment lost 0 bases and the V segment lost 5 bases, leaving 9 bases of the junction unmatched. Germline assignment: CDR1 SEHNR and CDR2 FQNEAQ (reference sequence). In DNA, the CDR3 is TGTGCCAGCAGCGGGGCTTCGGACAGGGCCTCCTACAATGAGCAGTTCTTC. As protein: CASSGASDRASYNEQFF.

The chain is built from TRBV12-3 or TRBV12-4 and TRBJ2-7; TRBD1 aligns across 8 bases. V was pared by 2 bases and J by 4 bases, with 16 bases of the junction left unmatched. The CDR3 is made up of 18 amino acids. The CDR3 DNA reads TGTGCCAGCAGTTTAAAGGGAACAGGGGGGACTTCAGTGTACGAGCAGTACTTC. Translating gives CASSLKGTGGTSVYEQYF.

This clonotype showed up just a few times. The chain recombines TRBV21-1 with TRBJ1-4; the table calls TRBD1, which could not be checked here. TRBV21-1 is a listed pseudogene. CDR3 size: 14 residues. CDR3 residues: CASRVTGLGEKLFF. The CDR3 region has the DNA TGTGCCAGCAGAGTGACAGGTTTGGGAGAAAAACTGTTTTTT.

The chain uses TRBV7-9 and TRBJ2-5; possibly TRBD1 or TRBD2 for D (5 bases each). The CDR3 covers 17 residues. Trimming pared 1 base from V and 4 bases from J, leaving 19 bases between. Germline lookup yields CDR1 SEHNR and CDR2 FQNEAQ (reference sequence). The CDR3: CASSLVDNARDSETQYF. The CDR3 region has the DNA TGTGCCAGCAGCTTAGTGGACAACGCTCGGGATTCAGAGACCCAGTACTTC.

The J gene is TRBJ2-3, the V gene TRBV3-1; D unclear. Germline lookup yields CDR1 LGHDT and CDR2 YNNKEL (reference sequence). The CDR3 totals 15 residues. The V gene lost 0 bases and the J gene lost 4 bases, with 11 bases spanning the gap. In DNA form, the CDR3 reads TGTGCCAGCAGCCAAGATGTTAAGGTGGCAGATACGCAGTATTTT. It encodes CASSQDVKVADTQYF.

This clonotype showed up many times. The CDR3 DNA reads as TGCAGTGCTAGAGATCAGGGTAGCGGGTCTTTGATTCCCCAGTTCTTC. Its protein is CSARDQGSGSLIPQFF. The chain joins TRBV20-1 to TRBJ2-1; 7 bases are a match to TRBD2. This CDR3 contains 16 residues. Germline CDR1 DFQATT, CDR2 SNEGSKA (reference sequence). The junction had 18 bases not matched to a gene; V was cut back by 0 bases and J by 13 bases.

This clonotype was seen many times. The V call is TRBV4-1, the J call TRBJ2-7; no reliable D call. Germline CDR1 reads MGHRA; CDR2 reads YSYEKL. The V end lost 0 bases, the J end lost 2 bases, and 8 bases lay between the germline ends. This CDR3 contains 14 residues. The CDR3, as DNA: TGCGCCAGCAGCCAAGAACCCCCCCCCTACGAGCAGTACTTC. It specifies CASSQEPPPYEQYF.

This clonotype showed up many times. The J gene is TRBJ2-1, the V gene TRBV6-1; 16 bases map to TRBD2. The CDR3 has 21 amino acids. The germline gives CDR1 MNHNS, CDR2 SASEGT. With 4 bases clipped from V and 2 bases from J, the junction kept 14 bases outside the gene matches. CDR3 in DNA: TGTGCCAGCAGTGTCGGGACTAGCGGGAGGGCGGTAGTCCCTCCCTACAATGAGCAGTTCTTC. This gives the protein CASSVGTSGRAVVPPYNEQFF.